A single sample is the source of the 22 T cell receptor beta chains below, sequenced in a study of beta chain features in type 1 diabetes. General observations from the study: Type 1 diabetes patients showed a moderate but significant shortening of TCRB CDR3s in all four CD4+ subsets.

The authors reverse transcribed all of the isolated RNA, so sequencing captured expressed TCRB transcripts. Data came from immunoSEQ multiplex PCR; TCRdb stores just in-frame clones and leaves some out. The sample contains 330,000 or so clones, roughly an eighth of which appear only once. No antigens are known for them. The specimen sequenced was naive CD4+ T cells from blood. The receptor set was obtained from a young woman with type 1 diabetes.

This chain links TRBV7-9 with TRBJ1-6, with 7 bases lining up with TRBD1. The V gene end was trimmed by 4 bases and the J gene end by 5 bases; junction bases not matched to a gene: 8. The CDR3 has 16 amino acids. CDR1 and CDR2 (germline): SEHNR, FQNEAQ (reference sequence). The chain's CDR3 is CASSSRQGFDNSPLHF. CDR3 nucleotides: TGTGCCAGCAGCTCCCGACAGGGATTCGATAATTCACCCCTCCACTTT.

This clone occurred a few times. The chain employs TRBV18 and TRBJ2-7, with 8 bases that match TRBD1. The length of the CDR3 is 15 residues. V shed 3 bases and J 2 bases; nucleotides not matched to a gene: 6. Germline V gene lookup returns CDR1 KGHSH and CDR2 LQKENI. The CDR3 sequence: CASSPQRQGTYEQYF. The DNA for the CDR3 is TGTGCCAGCTCACCTCAGCGACAGGGGACCTACGAGCAGTACTTC.

The chain uses TRBV30 and TRBJ2-7; the match to TRBD1 covers 11 bases. Germline V gene sequence: CDR1 GTSNPN, CDR2 SVGIG (reference sequence). Unmatched junction bases numbered 8, after V lost 1 base and J lost 0 bases. This CDR3 region has 17 residues. The CDR3 bases are TGTGCCTGGAGTGCGGCTCCCGGGACAGGGGGCTCCTACGAGCAGTACTTC. Translation gives CAWSAAPGTGGSYEQYF.

The CDR3 spells CASSVRVTGELFF. Here the CDR3 DNA reads TGTGCCAGCAGCGTGCGGGTCACCGGGGAGCTGTTTTTT. The chain has TRBV9 and TRBJ2-2; D might be TRBD2 (5 bases). CDR3 length equals 13 residues. Germline V gene sequence: CDR1 SGDLS, CDR2 YYNGEE. Trimming took 2 bases from V and 4 from J, leaving 6 bases between them.

This clone was counted between two and nine times. This rearrangement joins TRBV19 to TRBJ2-1; 7 bases align to TRBD2. This CDR3 region has 13 residues. V lost 4 bases to trimming and J lost 6 bases; unmatched junction nucleotides: 3. Germline V CDR1 and CDR2: LNHDA, SQIVND (reference sequence). The CDR3 loop reads CASSTSGLNEQFF. For the CDR3, the DNA is TGTGCCAGTAGTACTAGCGGACTCAATGAGCAGTTCTTC.

The CDR3 coding sequence is TGTGCCAACACCCCCTGGCGGGGCAGGGGAAACACCATATATTTT. It is translated as CANTPWRGRGNTIYF. This rearrangement joins TRBV7-9 to TRBJ1-3; perhaps TRBD1 as D (5 bases). The germline V and J ends were trimmed by 10 bases and 4 bases, with 20 bases remaining between them. The V gene's germline CDR1 is SEHNR and CDR2 FQNEAQ (reference sequence). This CDR3 comprises 15 residues. The full variable domain, with the rest looked up from reference TRBV7-9 and TRBJ1-3, is DTGVSQNPRHKITKRGQNVTFRCDPISEHNRLYWYRQTLGQGPEFLTYFQNEAQLEKSRLLSDRFSAERPKGSFSTLEIQRTEQGDSAMYLCANTPWRGRGNTIYFGEGSWLTVV.

This clone showed up just a few times. The chain uses TRBV25-1 and TRBJ1-1; 9 positions agree with TRBD1. The CDR3 length is 13 residues. Trimming at V came to 10 bases and at J to 2 bases, leaving 5 bases not matched to a gene. CDR1 is MGHDK, CDR2 SYGVNS, per germline. The CDR3: CATSGQGNTEAFF. The CDR3 nucleotides read TGTGCCACCTCGGGACAGGGTAACACTGAAGCTTTCTTT.

This sequence joins TRBV6-1 and TRBJ2-7; 7 bases match TRBD2. V shed 6 bases and J 2 bases; nucleotides not matched to a gene: 10. The CDR3 covers 15 residues. The germline CDR1 and CDR2 sequences are MNHNS and SASEGT. The CDR3 sequence: CASSRAGRGTYEQYF. The CDR3, as DNA: TGTGCCAGCAGCAGAGCCGGGCGGGGGACCTACGAGCAGTACTTC.

The chain employs TRBV11-2 and TRBJ2-5; 7 nucleotides align to TRBD2. The germline CDR1 and CDR2 sequences are SGHAT and FQNNGV. The CDR3 runs 15 residues. The ends lost 1 base at V and 5 bases at J; junction bases unmatched: 7. The CDR3 sequence: CASSLAVGGWETQYF. The CDR3, as DNA: TGTGCCAGCAGCTTAGCAGTGGGGGGGTGGGAGACCCAGTACTTC.

This clone was counted only a few times. V gene TRBV14 combines with J gene TRBJ2-7; 9 bases are shared with TRBD2. The CDR3 totals 15 residues. The junction had 6 bases not matched to a gene; V was cut back by 0 bases and J by 6 bases. From germline, CDR1 is SGHDN and CDR2 FVKESK. The DNA of the CDR3 is TGTGCCAGCAGCCAAGAGAGCGGGGGGTTGTCCGAGCAGTACTTC. It encodes CASSQESGGLSEQYF.

The rearrangement uses TRBV5-1 and TRBJ2-3; 10 nucleotides match TRBD1. With V trimmed by 3 bases and J by 4 bases, 5 bases remained unmatched. There are 15 residues in the CDR3. CDR1 and CDR2 from the germline V gene are SGHRS and YFSETQ. CDR3 nucleotide sequence: TGCGCCAGCAGCTCCCAGGGACAGGGGTCAGATACGCAGTATTTT. Residues: CASSSQGQGSDTQYF.

The rearrangement joins TRBV27 to TRBJ1-5, with 9 bases fitting TRBD1. Per germline, CDR1 MNHEY and CDR2 SMNVEV (reference sequence). V shed 4 bases and J 4 bases; nucleotides not matched to a gene: 8. This CDR3 region has 16 residues. The CDR3 spells CASSSYGTGNNQPQHF. For the CDR3, the DNA is TGTGCCAGCAGTTCCTATGGGACAGGGAATAATCAGCCCCAGCATTTT.

V usage is TRBV7-8 and J usage is TRBJ1-3, with TRBD1 matching 9 bases. This CDR3 has 17 residues. The V gene's germline CDR1 is SGHVS and CDR2 FQNEAQ. V lost 5 bases to trimming and J lost 9 bases; unmatched junction nucleotides: 17. CDR3 region: CASSRASGQGFVGTIYF. CDR3 in DNA: TGTGCCAGCAGCCGGGCTTCGGGACAGGGATTCGTAGGCACCATATATTTT.

The V gene is TRBV18, the J gene TRBJ2-1, with D possibly matching TRBD2 (6 bases). The CDR3 totals 11 residues. Germline CDR1 and CDR2: KGHSH and LQKENI. The germline V and J ends were trimmed by 4 bases and 9 bases, with 7 bases remaining between them. The CDR3 region has the DNA TGTGCCAGCTCACTCGGGGGTGAGCAGTTCTTC. Translation: CASSLGGEQFF.

This clone has a handful of counts. The gene calls are TRBV7-3 and TRBJ2-1; 7 nucleotides align to TRBD2. With V trimmed by 2 bases and J by 4 bases, 5 bases remained unmatched. This CDR3 contains 15 residues. Germline lookup yields CDR1 SGHTA and CDR2 FQGTGA. Here the CDR3 DNA reads TGTGCCAGCAGCTTATCAAGCGGGGTATACAATGAGCAGTTCTTC. Translation: CASSLSSGVYNEQFF.

There are a few counts of this clone. In the same sample, other DNA sequences code for this CDR3. The V call is TRBV29-1, the J call TRBJ2-7; D not certain. The CDR3 length is 11 residues. V was shortened by 4 bases and J by 3 bases, with 7 bases between the two germline ends. Germline assignment: CDR1 SQVTM and CDR2 ANQGSEA. The chain's CDR3 is CSVVGVYEQYF. The CDR3 DNA follows: TGCAGCGTTGTCGGTGTCTACGAGCAGTACTTC.

This clone occurred a few times. The chain combines TRBV28 with TRBJ2-7; 9 bases map to TRBD1. Germline CDR1 reads MDHEN; CDR2 reads SYDVKM. The J segment lost 6 bases and the V segment lost 5 bases, leaving 5 bases of the junction unmatched. CDR3 size: 13 residues. The CDR3 nucleotides are TGTGCCAGCAGTCTCCGGGACAGGGCCGAGCAGTACTTC. This translates into CASSLRDRAEQYF. The complete variable domain, with remaining parts taken from reference TRBV28 and TRBJ2-7, reads DVKVTQSSRYLVKRTGEKVFLECVQDMDHENMFWYRQDPGLGLRLIYFSYDVKMKEKGDIPEGYSVSREKKERFSLILESASTNQTSMYLCASSLRDRAEQYFGPGTRLTVT.

This clone was detected only a few times. J is TRBJ2-7 and V is TRBV7-2; the D gene is possibly TRBD1 (5 bases). With 3 bases removed from V and 2 bases from J, the gap between germline ends came to 20 bases. This CDR3 region has 17 residues. Looked up from germline, CDR1 is SGHTA and CDR2 is FQGNSA. The CDR3 here is CASSLSRQGLFPYEQYF. CDR3 bases: TGTGCCAGCAGCTTGTCACGCCAGGGTCTCTTCCCCTACGAGCAGTACTTC.

There are a few counts of this clone. The chain carries TRBV12-5 and TRBJ2-1, with a tentative D call TRBD2 (6 bases). The germline V gene encodes CDR1 LGHNT and CDR2 FRNRAP. The V end lost 3 bases, the J end lost 10 bases, and 7 bases lay between the germline ends. There are 11 residues in the CDR3. The CDR3 bases are TGTGCTAGTGGTTTCGGGAGAGAGCAGTTCTTC. Translating it yields CASGFGREQFF.

This clone was seen a few times. CDR3 in DNA: TGCGCCAGCAGCTTGGGTACTAGGAGCTATGAGCAGTTCTTC. This translates into CASSLGTRSYEQFF. The chain uses TRBV5-1 and TRBJ2-1, with a tentative D call TRBD2 (5 bases). The germline CDR1 and CDR2 sequences are SGHRS and YFSETQ. The CDR3 runs to 14 residues. V was trimmed by 0 bases and J by 8 bases, leaving 12 bases between them.

In this sample, this clone turned up a few times. The chain uses TRBV4-1 and TRBJ2-7, with TRBD1 matching over 10 bases. The CDR3 is made up of 17 amino acids. CDR1 is MGHRA and CDR2 is YSYEKL in the germline V gene. Unmatched junction bases numbered 10, after V lost 1 base and J lost 4 bases. DNA of the CDR3: TGCGCCAGCAGCCAAGGGAATTCCCGGGACAGGGGTTACGAGCAGTACTTC. It translates to CASSQGNSRDRGYEQYF.

The V gene is TRBV25-1, the J gene TRBJ2-5; a weak D match, TRBD1 (6 bases). CDR1 MGHDK and CDR2 SYGVNS come from the germline V gene. The CDR3 is 15 amino acids. With 1 base removed from V and 1 base from J, the gap between germline ends came to 10 bases. The CDR3 sequence: CASSESDRFQETQYF. The CDR3 nucleotides are TGTGCCAGCAGTGAATCGGACAGATTCCAAGAGACCCAGTACTTC.